The 9 T cell receptor beta chains below were found in one sample sequenced in a study of PD-1 blockade in classical Hodgkin lymphoma. Produced via immunoSEQ multiplex PCR; TCRdb's table is partial and in-frame only. The sample carries 30,000 to 40,000 clones, more than 80% recorded once. After autologous stem cell transplantation all patients relapsed, and prior brentuximab vedotin exposure differed between cohorts. Purification of CD4+ T cells from thawed PBMCs was achieved by magnetic negative selection. The material sequenced was CD4+ T cells from blood, taken at baseline. These receptor sequences come from a human donor with classical Hodgkin lymphoma.

The chain carries TRBV9 and TRBJ2-2, with 8 bases that match TRBD2. The germline V gene has CDR1 SGDLS and CDR2 YYNGEE. The V segment lost 0 bases and the J segment 4 bases; nucleotides outside the gene matches: 5. There are 16 residues in the CDR3. CDR3 coding DNA: TGTGCCAGCAGCGTAGAGTTTGCGGGAGGCACCGGGGAGCTGTTTTTT. Protein sequence: CASSVEFAGGTGELFF.

The chain couples TRBV29-1 to TRBJ1-1; perhaps TRBD1 as D (6 bases). CDR1 and CDR2 (germline): SQVTM, ANQGSEA. CDR3 length: 13 amino acids. The CDR3 region is CSAKRTANTEAFF. The CDR3 DNA is TGCAGTGCTAAACGGACAGCCAACACTGAAGCTTTCTTT.

The CDR3 region has the DNA TGTGCCATCAAAGTATATGAAAAACTGTTTTTT. Amino acids: CAIKVYEKLFF. J is TRBJ1-4 and V is TRBV10-3; D remains ambiguous. V lost 7 bases, J lost 6 bases, and 6 bases lay in between. The germline gives CDR1 ENHRY, CDR2 SYGVKD. There are 11 residues in the CDR3.

This chain links TRBV5-4 with TRBJ1-2; D possibly corresponds to TRBD1 (5 bases). Trimming cost V 4 bases and J 2 bases, with 12 bases left between them. CDR3 length: 14 residues. The germline CDR1 and CDR2 sequences are SGHNT and YYREEE (reference sequence). The DNA of the CDR3 is TGTGCCAGCAGCCAAACAGGTATCAACTATGGCTACACCTTC. Residues: CASSQTGINYGYTF.

The chain carries TRBV5-4 and TRBJ2-1; 12 bases agree with TRBD2. The CDR3 has 16 residues. Losses at the gene ends were 4 bases for V and 2 bases for J; bases not matched to a gene: 4. CDR1 is SGHNT and CDR2 is YYREEE in the germline V gene (reference sequence). CDR3 region: CASSTGTSGPYNEQFF. CDR3 DNA: TGTGCCAGCAGCACCGGGACTAGCGGGCCCTACAATGAGCAGTTCTTC.

Comments on this clone: Its ends do not fully match the called genes, so a read error is possible. The chain joins TRBV5-5 to TRBJ1-3, with D possibly being TRBD1 (5 bases). The germline CDR1 and CDR2 sequences are SGHKS and YYEKEE (reference sequence). The CDR3 has 15 residues. CDR3 bases: TGTGCCAGCAGGTTGGACGGGACCCTCGGAAACACCATATATTTT. Its protein product is CASRLDGTLGNTIYF.

The V call is TRBV7-9, the J call TRBJ2-5; weak D call: TRBD2 (5 bases). V lost 0 bases to trimming and J lost 1 base, with 15 bases between them. Germline assignment: CDR1 SEHNR and CDR2 FQNEAQ (reference sequence). The CDR3 is 17 residues long. The CDR3 protein is CASSLARPIAFQETQYF. The CDR3 coding sequence is TGTGCCAGCAGCTTAGCGCGCCCTATAGCGTTCCAAGAGACCCAGTACTTC.

This chain links TRBV6-1 with TRBJ2-7; the D is unclear. This CDR3 is built from 14 residues. Germline V gene lookup returns CDR1 MNHNS and CDR2 SASEGT. V lost 0 bases to trimming and J lost 6 bases, with 12 bases between them. CDR3 DNA: TGTGCCAGCAGTGAAGCGCTAGGTCCAAGCGAGCAGTACTTC. Translated, it gives CASSEALGPSEQYF.

This sequence joins TRBV2 and TRBJ2-1; 13 nucleotides agree with TRBD2. V dropped 7 bases and J dropped 6; count of bases not matched to a gene: 9. Germline lookup yields CDR1 SNHLY and CDR2 FYNNEI. The length of the CDR3 is 16 residues. The CDR3 sequence is CASTPILAGGSNEQFF. CDR3 DNA sequence: TGTGCCAGCACCCCTATACTAGCGGGAGGGAGCAATGAGCAGTTCTTC.